This T cell receptor beta chain was profiled in a study of naive and memory T cell subsets. CMV status came from CD4+ IFNgamma after overnight CMV lysate stimulation. The CDR3 is 11 amino acids. CDR1 is GTSNPN, CDR2 SVGIG, per germline (reference sequence). Trimming cost V 3 bases and J 7 bases, with 9 bases left between them. There are a few counts of this clonotype. The beta constant-region primer was an equimolar mix of two oligonucleotides covering TRBC1 and TRBC2. TCRdb redid the calling of the UMI-ligation and nested PCR reads with MiXCR, one entry per CDR3 protein. The sample has 130,000 to 150,000 distinct CDR3 sequences; around 15% are singletons.

The chain couples TRBV30 to TRBJ1-2; D remains ambiguous. The specimen was naive CD4+ T cells from blood. This clonotype was obtained from a human donor in good health. As DNA, the CDR3 is TGTGCCTGGAGCCTTGGGGTTGGCTACACCTTC. Its translation is CAWSLGVGYTF.